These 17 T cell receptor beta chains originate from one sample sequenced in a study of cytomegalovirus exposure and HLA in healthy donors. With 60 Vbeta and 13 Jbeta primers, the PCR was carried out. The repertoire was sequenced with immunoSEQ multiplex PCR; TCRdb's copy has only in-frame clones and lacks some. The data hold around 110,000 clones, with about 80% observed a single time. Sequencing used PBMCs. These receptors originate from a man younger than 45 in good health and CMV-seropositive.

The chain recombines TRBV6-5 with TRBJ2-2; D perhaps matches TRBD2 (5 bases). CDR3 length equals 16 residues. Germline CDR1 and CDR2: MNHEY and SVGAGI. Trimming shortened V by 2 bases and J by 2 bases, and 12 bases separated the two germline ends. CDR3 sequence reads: CASSYLPGYNTGELFF. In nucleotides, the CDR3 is TGTGCCAGCAGTTACCTACCGGGATATAACACCGGGGAGCTGTTTTTT.

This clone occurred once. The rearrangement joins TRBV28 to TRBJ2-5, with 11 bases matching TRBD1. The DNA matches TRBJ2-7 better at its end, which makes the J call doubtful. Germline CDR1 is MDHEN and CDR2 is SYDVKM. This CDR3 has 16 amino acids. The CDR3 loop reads CASRSHPGQGAYEQYF. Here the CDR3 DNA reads TGTGCCAGCAGATCCCACCCAGGACAGGGGGCGTACGAGCAGTACTTC.

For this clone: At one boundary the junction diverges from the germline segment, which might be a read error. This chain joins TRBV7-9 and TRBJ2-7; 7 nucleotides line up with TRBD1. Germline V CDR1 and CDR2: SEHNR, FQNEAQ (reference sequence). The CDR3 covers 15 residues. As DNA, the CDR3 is TGTTCCAGCAGCTTAGCGCCGGGACAGACCTACGAGCAGTACTTC. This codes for CSSSLAPGQTYEQYF.

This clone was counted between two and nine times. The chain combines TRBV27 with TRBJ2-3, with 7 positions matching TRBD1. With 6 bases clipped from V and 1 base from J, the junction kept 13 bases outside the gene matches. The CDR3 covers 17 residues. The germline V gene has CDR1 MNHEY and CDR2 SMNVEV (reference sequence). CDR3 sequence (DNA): TGTGCCAGCAGCCCTCCGGGACAGCTAGGAGGCACAGATACGCAGTATTTT. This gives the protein CASSPPGQLGGTDTQYF.

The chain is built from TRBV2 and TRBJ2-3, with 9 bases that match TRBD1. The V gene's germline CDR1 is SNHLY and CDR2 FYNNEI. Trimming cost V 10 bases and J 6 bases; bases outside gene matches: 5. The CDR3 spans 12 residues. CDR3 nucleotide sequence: TGTGCCAACAGGGGGCGTGGGGATACGCAGTATTTT. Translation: CANRGRGDTQYF. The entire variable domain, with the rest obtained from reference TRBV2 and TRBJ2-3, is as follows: EPEVTQTPSHQVTQMGQEVILRCVPISNHLYFYWYRQILGQKVEFLVSFYNNEISEKSEIFDDQFSVERPDGSNFTLKIRSTKLEDSAMYFCANRGRGDTQYFGPGTRLTVL.

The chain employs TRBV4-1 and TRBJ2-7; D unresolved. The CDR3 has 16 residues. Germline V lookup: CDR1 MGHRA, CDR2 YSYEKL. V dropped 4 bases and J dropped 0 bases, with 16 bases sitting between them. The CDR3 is CASSPHTGLSSYEQYF. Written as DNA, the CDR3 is TGCGCCAGCAGCCCACATACGGGTCTCAGCTCCTACGAGCAGTACTTC.

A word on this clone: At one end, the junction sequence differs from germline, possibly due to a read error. In DNA, the CDR3 is TGTGCTAGCAGCTTAATGGAGAGCTACGAGCAGTACTTC. This translates into CASSLMESYEQYF. The chain joins TRBV7-7 to TRBJ2-7, with no clear D. CDR3 length: 13 amino acids. The V gene's germline CDR1 is SSHAT and CDR2 FNYEAQ (reference sequence).

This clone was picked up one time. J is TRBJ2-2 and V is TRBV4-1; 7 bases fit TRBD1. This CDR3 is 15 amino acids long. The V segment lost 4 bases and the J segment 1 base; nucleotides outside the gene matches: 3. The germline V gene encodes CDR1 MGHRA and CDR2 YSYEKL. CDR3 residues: CASSPRQGNTGELFF. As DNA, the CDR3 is TGCGCCAGCAGCCCTCGACAGGGGAACACCGGGGAGCTGTTTTTT.

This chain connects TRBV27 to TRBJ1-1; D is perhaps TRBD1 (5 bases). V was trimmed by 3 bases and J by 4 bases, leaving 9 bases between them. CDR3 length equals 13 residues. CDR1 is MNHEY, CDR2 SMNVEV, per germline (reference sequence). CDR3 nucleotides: TGTGCCAGCAGTTTCTTAGGGGCCACTGAAGCTTTCTTT. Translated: CASSFLGATEAFF.

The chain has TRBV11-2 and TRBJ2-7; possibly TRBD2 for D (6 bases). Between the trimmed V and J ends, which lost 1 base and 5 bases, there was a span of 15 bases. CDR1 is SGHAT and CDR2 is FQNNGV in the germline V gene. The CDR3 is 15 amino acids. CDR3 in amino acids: CASSLGKGGANEQYF. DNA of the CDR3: TGTGCCAGCAGCTTAGGGAAGGGAGGCGCGAACGAGCAGTACTTC.

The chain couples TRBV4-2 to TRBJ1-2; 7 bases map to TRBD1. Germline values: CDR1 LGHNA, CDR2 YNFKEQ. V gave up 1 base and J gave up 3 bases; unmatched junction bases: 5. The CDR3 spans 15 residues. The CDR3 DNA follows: TGTGCCAGCAGCCAAGTTTCCGGGACAGACTATGGCTACACCTTC. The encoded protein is CASSQVSGTDYGYTF.

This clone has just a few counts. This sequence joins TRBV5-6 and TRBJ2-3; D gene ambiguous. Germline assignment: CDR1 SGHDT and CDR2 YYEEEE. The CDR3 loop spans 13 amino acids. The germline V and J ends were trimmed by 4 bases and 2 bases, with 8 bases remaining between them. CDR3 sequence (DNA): TGTGCCAGCAGCCAGGCGCCCACAGATACGCAGTATTTT. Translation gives CASSQAPTDTQYF.

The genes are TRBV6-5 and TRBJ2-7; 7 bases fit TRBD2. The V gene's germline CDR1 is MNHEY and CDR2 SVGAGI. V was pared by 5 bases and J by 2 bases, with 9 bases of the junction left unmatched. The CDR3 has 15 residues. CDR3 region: CASSLGEGTPYEQYF. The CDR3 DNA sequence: TGTGCCAGCAGTCTCGGGGAGGGGACCCCCTACGAGCAGTACTTC.

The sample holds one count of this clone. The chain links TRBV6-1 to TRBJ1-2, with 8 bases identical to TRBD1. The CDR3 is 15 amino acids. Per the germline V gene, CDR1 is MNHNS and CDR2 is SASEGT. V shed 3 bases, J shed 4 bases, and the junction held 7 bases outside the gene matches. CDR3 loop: CASSETGARAYGYTF. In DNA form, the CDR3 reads TGTGCCAGCAGTGAGACAGGGGCGCGGGCCTATGGCTACACCTTC.

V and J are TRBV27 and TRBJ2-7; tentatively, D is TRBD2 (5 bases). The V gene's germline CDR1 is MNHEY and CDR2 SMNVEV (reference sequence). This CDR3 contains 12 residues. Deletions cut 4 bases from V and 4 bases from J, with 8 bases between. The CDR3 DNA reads TGTGCCAGCAGTTCGGACTCTTACGAGCAGTACTTC. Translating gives CASSSDSYEQYF.

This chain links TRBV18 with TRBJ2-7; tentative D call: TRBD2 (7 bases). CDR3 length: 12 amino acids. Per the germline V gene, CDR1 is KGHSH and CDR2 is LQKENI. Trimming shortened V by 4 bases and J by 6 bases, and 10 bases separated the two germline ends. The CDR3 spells CASSQGGGEQYF. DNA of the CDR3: TGTGCCAGCTCACAGGGAGGGGGCGAGCAGTACTTC.

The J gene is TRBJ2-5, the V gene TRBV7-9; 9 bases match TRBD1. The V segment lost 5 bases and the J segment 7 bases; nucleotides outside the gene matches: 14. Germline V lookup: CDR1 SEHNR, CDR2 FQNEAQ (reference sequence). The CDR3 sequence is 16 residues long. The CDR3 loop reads CASSHRDRDMSGTQYF. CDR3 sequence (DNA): TGTGCCAGCAGCCATCGGGACAGGGATATGAGTGGGACCCAGTACTTC.